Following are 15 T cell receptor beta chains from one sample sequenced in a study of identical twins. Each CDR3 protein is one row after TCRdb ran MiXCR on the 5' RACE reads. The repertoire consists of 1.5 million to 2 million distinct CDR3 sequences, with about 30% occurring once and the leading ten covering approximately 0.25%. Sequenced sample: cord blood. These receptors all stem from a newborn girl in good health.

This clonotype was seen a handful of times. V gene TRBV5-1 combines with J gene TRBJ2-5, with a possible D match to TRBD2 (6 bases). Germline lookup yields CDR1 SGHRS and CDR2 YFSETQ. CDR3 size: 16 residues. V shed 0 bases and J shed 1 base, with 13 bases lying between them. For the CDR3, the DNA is TGCGCCAGCAGCTTGGGATCCAGCGGGCGCCAAGAGACCCAGTACTTC. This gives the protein CASSLGSSGRQETQYF.

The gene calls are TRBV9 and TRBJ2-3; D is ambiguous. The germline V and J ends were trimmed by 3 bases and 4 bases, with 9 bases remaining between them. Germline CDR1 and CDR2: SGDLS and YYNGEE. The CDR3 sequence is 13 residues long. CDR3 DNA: TGTGCCAGCAGCGAAATAGTGTCAGATACGCAGTATTTT. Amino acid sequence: CASSEIVSDTQYF. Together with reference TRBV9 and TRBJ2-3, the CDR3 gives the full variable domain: DSGVTQTPKHLITATGQRVTLRCSPRSGDLSVYWYQQSLDQGLQFLIQYYNGEERAKGNILERFSAQQFPDLHSELNLSSLELGDSALYFCASSEIVSDTQYFGPGTRLTVL.

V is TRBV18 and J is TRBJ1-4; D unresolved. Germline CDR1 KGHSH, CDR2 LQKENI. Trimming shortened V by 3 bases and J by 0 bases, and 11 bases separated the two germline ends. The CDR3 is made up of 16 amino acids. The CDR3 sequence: CASSPPGIATNEKLFF. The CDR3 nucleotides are TGTGCCAGCTCACCTCCCGGGATTGCAACTAATGAAAAACTGTTTTTT.

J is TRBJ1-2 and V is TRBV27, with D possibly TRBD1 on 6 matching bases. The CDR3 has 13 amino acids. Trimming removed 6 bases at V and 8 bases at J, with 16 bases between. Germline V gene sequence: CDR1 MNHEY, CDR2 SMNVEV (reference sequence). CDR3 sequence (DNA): TGTGCCAGCAGCTCAGCGGGGGGGCGCGGCTACACCTTC. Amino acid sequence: CASSSAGGRGYTF.

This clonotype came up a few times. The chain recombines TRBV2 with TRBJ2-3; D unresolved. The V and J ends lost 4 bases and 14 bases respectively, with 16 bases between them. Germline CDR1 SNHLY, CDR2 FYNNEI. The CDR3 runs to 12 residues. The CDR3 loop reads CASSVQDLRVYF. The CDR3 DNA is TGTGCCAGCAGTGTCCAGGACCTTAGGGTGTATTTT.

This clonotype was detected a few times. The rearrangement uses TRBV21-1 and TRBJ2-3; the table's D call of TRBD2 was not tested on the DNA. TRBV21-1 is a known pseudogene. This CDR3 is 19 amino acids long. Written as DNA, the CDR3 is TGTGCCAGCAGCAAAGTACGTACTAGCGGAGGACGGTCCTGGGATACGCAGTATTTT. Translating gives CASSKVRTSGGRSWDTQYF.

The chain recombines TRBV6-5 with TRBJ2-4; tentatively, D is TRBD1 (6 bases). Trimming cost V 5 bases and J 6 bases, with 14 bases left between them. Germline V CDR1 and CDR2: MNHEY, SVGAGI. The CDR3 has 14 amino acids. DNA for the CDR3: TGTGCCAGCAGTAAACAGGGAGCCCGAAACATTCAGTACTTC. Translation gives CASSKQGARNIQYF.

CDR3 protein: CASSPQGGEQYF. The DNA of the CDR3 is TGTGCCAGCAGCCCACAGGGGGGTGAGCAGTACTTC. The chain employs TRBV27 and TRBJ2-7; 8 positions agree with TRBD1. Germline-derived CDR1 and CDR2 are MNHEY and SMNVEV (reference sequence). The CDR3 spans 12 residues. Unmatched junction bases numbered 5, after V lost 6 bases and J lost 7 bases.

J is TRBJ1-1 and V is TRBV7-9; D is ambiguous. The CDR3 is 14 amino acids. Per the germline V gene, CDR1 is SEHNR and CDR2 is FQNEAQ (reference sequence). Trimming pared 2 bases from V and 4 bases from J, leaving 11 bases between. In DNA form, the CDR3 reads TGTGCCAGCAGCTTACCGGGTTGGTCCACTGAAGCTTTCTTT. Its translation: CASSLPGWSTEAFF.

CDR3: CSVGAGWGYTF. The CDR3 region has the DNA TGCAGCGTTGGGGCAGGGTGGGGCTACACCTTC. The chain employs TRBV29-1 and TRBJ1-2; the D gene is possibly TRBD1 (5 bases). The germline V gene encodes CDR1 SQVTM and CDR2 ANQGSEA. The CDR3 covers 11 residues. Trimming pared 4 bases from V and 8 bases from J, leaving 11 bases between.

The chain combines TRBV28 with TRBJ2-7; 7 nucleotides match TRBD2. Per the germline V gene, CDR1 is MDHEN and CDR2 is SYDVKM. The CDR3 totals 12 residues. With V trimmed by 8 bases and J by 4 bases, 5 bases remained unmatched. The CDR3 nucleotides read TGTGCCAGCGAGACTAGCTTGTACGAGCAGTACTTC. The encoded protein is CASETSLYEQYF.

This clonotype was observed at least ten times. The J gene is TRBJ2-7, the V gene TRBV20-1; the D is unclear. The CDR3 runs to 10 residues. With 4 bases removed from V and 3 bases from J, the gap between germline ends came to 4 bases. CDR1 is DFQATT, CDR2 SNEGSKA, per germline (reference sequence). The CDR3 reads CSATSYEQYF. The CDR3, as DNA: TGCAGTGCTACTAGCTACGAGCAGTACTTC.

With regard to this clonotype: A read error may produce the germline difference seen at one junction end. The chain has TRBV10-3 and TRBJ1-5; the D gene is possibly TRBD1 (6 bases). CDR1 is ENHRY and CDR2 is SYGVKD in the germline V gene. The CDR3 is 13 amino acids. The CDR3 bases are TGTACCATCAGCGGGACAAGAGGTCAGCCCCAGCATTTT. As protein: CTISGTRGQPQHF.

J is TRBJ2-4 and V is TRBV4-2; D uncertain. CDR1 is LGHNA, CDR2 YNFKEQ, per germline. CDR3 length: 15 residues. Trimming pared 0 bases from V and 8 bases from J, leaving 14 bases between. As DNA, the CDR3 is TGTGCCAGCAGCCAAGAGGCCCCTAGTGGGGACATTCAGTACTTC. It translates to CASSQEAPSGDIQYF.

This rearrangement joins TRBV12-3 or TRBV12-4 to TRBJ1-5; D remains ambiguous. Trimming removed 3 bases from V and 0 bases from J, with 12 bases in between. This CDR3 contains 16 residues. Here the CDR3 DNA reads TGTGCCAGCAGTTTGAGGAATCGGGGTAGCAATCAGCCCCAGCATTTT. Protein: CASSLRNRGSNQPQHF.